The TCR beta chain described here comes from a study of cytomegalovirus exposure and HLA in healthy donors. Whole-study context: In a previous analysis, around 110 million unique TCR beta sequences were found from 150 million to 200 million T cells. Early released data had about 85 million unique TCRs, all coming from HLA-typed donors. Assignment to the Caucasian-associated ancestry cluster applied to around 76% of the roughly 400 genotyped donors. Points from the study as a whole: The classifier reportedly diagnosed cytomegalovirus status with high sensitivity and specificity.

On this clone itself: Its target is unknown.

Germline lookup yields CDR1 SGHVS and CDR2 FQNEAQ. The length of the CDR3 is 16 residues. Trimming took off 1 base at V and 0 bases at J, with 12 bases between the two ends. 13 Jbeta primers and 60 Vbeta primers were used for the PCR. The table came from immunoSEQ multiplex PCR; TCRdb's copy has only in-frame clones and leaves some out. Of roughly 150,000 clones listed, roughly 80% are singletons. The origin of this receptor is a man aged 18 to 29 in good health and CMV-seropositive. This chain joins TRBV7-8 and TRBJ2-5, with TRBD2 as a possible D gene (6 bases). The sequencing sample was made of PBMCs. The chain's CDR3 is CASSLGGAGYQETQYF. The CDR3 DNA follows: TGTGCCAGCAGCTTAGGAGGGGCGGGGTACCAAGAGACCCAGTACTTC. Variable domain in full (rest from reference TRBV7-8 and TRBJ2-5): GAGVSQSPRYKVAKRGQDVALRCDPISGHVSLFWYQQALGQGPEFLTYFQNEAQLDKSGLPSDRFFAERPEGSVSTLKIQRTQQEDSAVYLCASSLGGAGYQETQYFGPGTRLLVL.